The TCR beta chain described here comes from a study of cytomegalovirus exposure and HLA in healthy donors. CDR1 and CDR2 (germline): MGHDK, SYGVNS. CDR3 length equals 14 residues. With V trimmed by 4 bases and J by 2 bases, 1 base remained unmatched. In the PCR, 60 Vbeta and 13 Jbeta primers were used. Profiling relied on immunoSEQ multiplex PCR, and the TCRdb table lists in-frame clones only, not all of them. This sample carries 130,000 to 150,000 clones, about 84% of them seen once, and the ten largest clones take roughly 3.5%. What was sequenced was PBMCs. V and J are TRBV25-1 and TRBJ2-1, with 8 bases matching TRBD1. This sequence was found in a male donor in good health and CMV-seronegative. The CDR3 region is CASSAGQAYNEQFF. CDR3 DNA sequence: TGTGCCAGCAGTGCGGGACAGGCCTACAATGAGCAGTTCTTC.